The rows below give T cell receptor beta chains drawn from one sample of a study of blood T cell repertoires in COVID-19. Data came from immunoSEQ multiplex PCR; TCRdb stores just in-frame clones and leaves some out. The table lists 150,000 to 200,000 clones, around 87% of them singletons. The sequenced material came from peripheral blood. The source of these receptors is a man between 18 and 35 years old with acute or convalescent COVID-19. Both conserved end residues are part of each CDR3. A D gene is named only where the DNA matches it firmly. Only some rows state a clone size, as once, few, many or a class for expanded clones.

clone_size: once
v_call: TRBV9
d_call: -
j_call: TRBJ1-1
cdr3_aa: CASSSMTGNTEAFF
cdr3_nt: TGTGCCAGCAGCTCCATGACAGGGAACACTGAAGCTTTCTTT

clone_size: once
v_call: TRBV28
d_call: -
j_call: TRBJ2-5
cdr3_aa: CASSSTAWPRETQYF
cdr3_nt: TGTGCCAGCAGTTCCACGGCGTGGCCGCGGGAGACCCAGTACTTC

clone_size: -
v_call: TRBV6-6
d_call: -
j_call: TRBJ2-5
cdr3_aa: CASTSQGFLRETQYF
cdr3_nt: TGTGCCAGCACCTCGCAGGGGTTCTTGAGAGAGACCCAGTACTTC

clone_size: -
v_call: TRBV4-1
d_call: -
j_call: TRBJ1-1
cdr3_aa: CASSQLRDSTEAFF
cdr3_nt: TGCGCCAGCAGCCAACTTCGAGATTCCACTGAAGCTTTCTTT

clone_size: -
v_call: TRBV6-6
d_call: -
j_call: TRBJ1-2
cdr3_aa: CASTPSGNYGYTF
cdr3_nt: TGTGCCAGCACTCCTTCCGGGAACTATGGCTACACCTTC

clone_size: -
v_call: TRBV28
d_call: -
j_call: TRBJ1-4
cdr3_aa: CASSLVRREKLFF
cdr3_nt: TGTGCCAGCAGTTTGGTCAGGCGTGAAAAACTGTTTTTT

clone_size: -
v_call: TRBV30
d_call: -
j_call: TRBJ1-4
cdr3_aa: CAWALGGAHEKLFF
cdr3_nt: TGTGCCTGGGCCCTAGGAGGTGCTCATGAAAAACTGTTTTTT

clone_size: -
v_call: TRBV9
d_call: -
j_call: TRBJ2-5
cdr3_aa: CASTRSPLDQETQYF
cdr3_nt: TGTGCCAGCACCCGGAGCCCCCTGGACCAAGAGACCCAGTACTTC

clone_size: -
v_call: TRBV7-9
d_call: TRBD2
j_call: TRBJ2-1
cdr3_aa: CASSFGTSGGPVYNEQFF
cdr3_nt: TGTGCCAGCAGCTTTGGGACTAGCGGGGGCCCCGTCTACAATGAGCAGTTCTTC

clone_size: few
v_call: TRBV5-5
d_call: TRBD1
j_call: TRBJ1-2
cdr3_aa: CASSLVTGVNYGYTF
cdr3_nt: TGTGCCAGCAGCTTGGTGACAGGGGTTAACTATGGCTACACCTTC

clone_size: -
v_call: TRBV6-5
d_call: TRBD1
j_call: TRBJ1-1
cdr3_aa: CASSYNRGMNTEAFF
cdr3_nt: TGTGCCAGCAGTTATAACAGGGGGATGAACACTGAAGCTTTCTTT

clone_size: -
v_call: TRBV11-2
d_call: -
j_call: TRBJ1-2
cdr3_aa: CASSLDARPLNYGYTF
cdr3_nt: TGTGCCAGCAGCTTGGATGCCAGGCCTCTTAACTATGGCTACACCTTC

clone_size: once
v_call: TRBV19
d_call: -
j_call: TRBJ1-5
cdr3_aa: CASSIITGTNQPQHF
cdr3_nt: TGTGCCAGTAGTATAATTACAGGGACAAATCAGCCCCAGCATTTT

clone_size: -
v_call: TRBV30
d_call: TRBD1
j_call: TRBJ1-6
cdr3_aa: CAWSKGQGWTPLHF
cdr3_nt: TGTGCCTGGAGTAAAGGACAGGGTTGGACACCCCTCCACTTT

clone_size: -
v_call: TRBV12-3/TRBV12-4
d_call: -
j_call: TRBJ2-5
cdr3_aa: CASRREETQYF
cdr3_nt: TGTGCCAGCAGGCGGGAAGAGACCCAGTACTTC

clone_size: -
v_call: TRBV6-5
d_call: TRBD1
j_call: TRBJ2-1
cdr3_aa: CASIGQGGRHEQFF
cdr3_nt: TGTGCCAGCATAGGACAGGGGGGACGGCATGAGCAGTTCTTC

clone_size: -
v_call: TRBV30
d_call: -
j_call: TRBJ1-3
cdr3_aa: CAWKDDFGIYF
cdr3_nt: TGTGCCTGGAAAGATGACTTTGGCATATATTTT

clone_size: -
v_call: TRBV10-1
d_call: TRBD1
j_call: TRBJ2-6
cdr3_aa: CASSEDMRTGVPSGANVLTF
cdr3_nt: TGCGCCAGCAGTGAGGACATGAGGACAGGGGTACCCTCTGGGGCCAACGTCCTGACTTTC

clone_size: -
v_call: TRBV6-5
d_call: TRBD2
j_call: TRBJ2-1
cdr3_aa: CASSLTSGGYNEQFF
cdr3_nt: TGTGCCAGCAGTCTGACTAGCGGGGGCTACAATGAGCAGTTCTTC

clone_size: -
v_call: TRBV10-3
d_call: -
j_call: TRBJ2-3
cdr3_aa: CAISDPREGGDTQYF
cdr3_nt: TGTGCCATCAGTGACCCCAGGGAGGGGGGCGATACGCAGTATTTT

clone_size: -
v_call: TRBV5-1
d_call: -
j_call: TRBJ1-6
cdr3_aa: CARALKNDNSPLHF
cdr3_nt: TGCGCCCGCGCACTAAAAAACGATAATTCACCCCTCCACTTT

clone_size: -
v_call: TRBV5-4
d_call: TRBD2
j_call: TRBJ2-2
cdr3_aa: CASSPGTSVTTGELFF
cdr3_nt: TGTGCCAGCAGCCCCGGGACTAGCGTGACCACCGGGGAGCTGTTTTTT

clone_size: once
v_call: TRBV9
d_call: -
j_call: TRBJ2-2
cdr3_aa: CASSVGQGLNTGELFF
cdr3_nt: TGTGCCAGCAGCGTAGGGCAGGGCCTGAACACCGGGGAGCTGTTTTTT

clone_size: -
v_call: TRBV29-1
d_call: TRBD1
j_call: TRBJ2-7
cdr3_aa: CSVVGGYNYEQYF
cdr3_nt: TGCAGCGTTGTAGGGGGCTATAACTACGAGCAGTACTTC

clone_size: few
v_call: TRBV15
d_call: TRBD2
j_call: TRBJ2-1
cdr3_aa: CATSTLTGTSAYNEQFF
cdr3_nt: TGTGCCACCAGCACACTCACAGGGACTAGCGCCTACAATGAGCAGTTCTTC

clone_size: -
v_call: TRBV12-3/TRBV12-4
d_call: -
j_call: TRBJ2-1
cdr3_aa: CASSKQDEQFF
cdr3_nt: TGTGCCAGCAGTAAGCAGGATGAGCAGTTCTTC

clone_size: -
v_call: TRBV9
d_call: TRBD1
j_call: TRBJ1-3
cdr3_aa: CASSVTGGFGNTIYF
cdr3_nt: TGTGCCAGCAGCGTGACAGGGGGGTTTGGAAACACCATATATTTT

clone_size: -
v_call: TRBV27
d_call: TRBD2
j_call: TRBJ2-1
cdr3_aa: CASSLRGTSGLYSYNEQFF
cdr3_nt: TGTGCCAGCAGTCTCCGAGGGACTAGCGGGCTATACTCCTACAATGAGCAGTTCTTC

clone_size: -
v_call: TRBV5-4
d_call: TRBD2
j_call: TRBJ2-1
cdr3_aa: CASSNPSSGGEQFF
cdr3_nt: TGTGCCAGCAGCAACCCCTCTAGCGGGGGTGAGCAGTTCTTC

clone_size: -
v_call: TRBV7-2
d_call: -
j_call: TRBJ2-1
cdr3_aa: CASSRSGRGQTYNEQFF
cdr3_nt: TGTGCCAGCAGCCGGTCAGGGAGGGGACAAACGTACAATGAGCAGTTCTTC

clone_size: -
v_call: TRBV19
d_call: -
j_call: TRBJ1-4
cdr3_aa: CASSIVTEGEKLFF
cdr3_nt: TGTGCCAGTAGTATAGTGACAGAAGGAGAAAAACTGTTTTTT

clone_size: -
v_call: TRBV5-1
d_call: TRBD1
j_call: TRBJ1-2
cdr3_aa: CASSLGSGGNYGYTF
cdr3_nt: TGCGCCAGCAGCTTGGGGTCAGGGGGGAACTATGGCTACACCTTC

clone_size: -
v_call: TRBV7-8
d_call: -
j_call: TRBJ1-1
cdr3_aa: CASSFRGYGTEAFF
cdr3_nt: TGTGCCAGCAGCTTCAGGGGTTATGGCACTGAAGCTTTCTTT

clone_size: -
v_call: TRBV6-1
d_call: -
j_call: TRBJ2-3
cdr3_aa: CASSETGSTDTQYF
cdr3_nt: TGTGCCAGCAGTGAAACAGGGAGCACAGATACGCAGTATTTT

clone_size: -
v_call: TRBV28
d_call: -
j_call: TRBJ1-1
cdr3_aa: CASGMISEAFF
cdr3_nt: TGTGCCAGCGGCATGATATCCGAAGCTTTCTTT

clone_size: few
v_call: TRBV25-1
d_call: -
j_call: TRBJ1-2
cdr3_aa: CASLARGHNYGYTF
cdr3_nt: TGTGCCAGCCTCGCCAGGGGACACAACTATGGCTACACCTTC

clone_size: -
v_call: TRBV6-2/TRBV6-3
d_call: TRBD1
j_call: TRBJ1-1
cdr3_aa: CASSPNRGGTDTEAFF
cdr3_nt: TGTGCCAGCAGCCCGAACAGGGGAGGAACGGACACTGAAGCTTTCTTT

clone_size: once
v_call: TRBV3-1/TRBV3-2
d_call: -
j_call: TRBJ1-4
cdr3_aa: CASSLLATNEKLFF
cdr3_nt: TGTGCCAGCAGCCTACTCGCAACTAATGAAAAACTGTTTTTT

clone_size: once
v_call: TRBV28
d_call: -
j_call: TRBJ1-2
cdr3_aa: CASSLFGREYGYTF
cdr3_nt: TGTGCCAGCAGTTTATTCGGACGGGAATATGGCTACACCTTC

clone_size: -
v_call: TRBV5-1
d_call: TRBD2
j_call: TRBJ2-1
cdr3_aa: CASSLTPGLAGGGNEQFF
cdr3_nt: TGCGCCAGCAGCTTGACCCCCGGACTAGCGGGGGGTGGTAATGAGCAGTTCTTC

clone_size: -
v_call: TRBV6-6
d_call: -
j_call: TRBJ1-6
cdr3_aa: CASSYGTKNLPLHF
cdr3_nt: TGTGCCAGCAGTTACGGGACAAAAAATTTACCCCTCCACTTT

clone_size: -
v_call: TRBV5-8
d_call: -
j_call: TRBJ1-3
cdr3_aa: CASSRGLSSGNTIYF
cdr3_nt: TGTGCCAGTTCCCGGGGGTTAAGCTCTGGAAACACCATATATTTT

clone_size: -
v_call: TRBV13
d_call: TRBD2
j_call: TRBJ2-3
cdr3_aa: CASSLLAGVTDTQYF
cdr3_nt: TGTGCCAGCAGCTTACTAGCGGGGGTCACAGATACGCAGTATTTT

clone_size: -
v_call: TRBV6-5
d_call: -
j_call: TRBJ1-1
cdr3_aa: CASRLQGGDTEAFF
cdr3_nt: TGTGCCAGCAGGTTACAGGGAGGGGACACTGAAGCTTTCTTT

clone_size: -
v_call: TRBV27
d_call: -
j_call: TRBJ2-1
cdr3_aa: CASSFVDPRGNEQFF
cdr3_nt: TGTGCCAGCAGTTTTGTGGACCCCCGAGGGAATGAGCAGTTCTTC

clone_size: -
v_call: TRBV11-2
d_call: TRBD2
j_call: TRBJ2-2
cdr3_aa: CASSLRGGLNTGELFF
cdr3_nt: TGTGCCAGCAGCCTTCGGGGGGGCTTGAACACCGGGGAGCTGTTTTTT

clone_size: -
v_call: TRBV4-2
d_call: TRBD1
j_call: TRBJ2-6
cdr3_aa: CASSPDRVGANVLTF
cdr3_nt: TGTGCCAGCAGCCCTGACAGGGTCGGGGCCAACGTCCTGACTTTC

clone_size: few
v_call: TRBV6-4
d_call: -
j_call: TRBJ1-1
cdr3_aa: CASNAKNGRPPEAFF
cdr3_nt: TGTGCCAGCAATGCCAAAAATGGGAGGCCACCTGAAGCTTTCTTT

clone_size: -
v_call: TRBV10-1
d_call: -
j_call: TRBJ2-3
cdr3_aa: CASSENPGLNTDTQYF
cdr3_nt: TGCGCCAGCAGTGAGAATCCAGGGCTGAACACAGATACGCAGTATTTT

clone_size: few
v_call: TRBV5-1
d_call: TRBD1
j_call: TRBJ1-1
cdr3_aa: CASSLEGTGKAFF
cdr3_nt: TGCGCCAGCAGCTTGGAAGGGACAGGGAAAGCTTTCTTT

clone_size: -
v_call: TRBV6-1
d_call: -
j_call: TRBJ1-4
cdr3_aa: CASSEGQGANEKLFF
cdr3_nt: TGTGCCAGCAGTGAAGGCCAGGGCGCTAATGAAAAACTGTTTTTT

clone_size: -
v_call: TRBV30
d_call: TRBD1
j_call: TRBJ1-5
cdr3_aa: CACSGQNNQPQHF
cdr3_nt: TGTGCCTGCTCGGGACAGAACAATCAGCCCCAGCATTTT

clone_size: -
v_call: TRBV19
d_call: -
j_call: TRBJ2-1
cdr3_aa: CASSPGEEQFF
cdr3_nt: TGTGCCAGTAGCCCAGGGGAGGAGCAGTTCTTC

clone_size: once
v_call: TRBV6-6
d_call: -
j_call: TRBJ1-4
cdr3_aa: CASSYGRATNEKLFF
cdr3_nt: TGTGCCAGCAGTTACGGCAGGGCAACTAATGAAAAACTGTTTTTT

clone_size: -
v_call: TRBV12-5
d_call: -
j_call: TRBJ2-1
cdr3_aa: CASGLSIGGSYNEQFF
cdr3_nt: TGTGCTAGTGGTTTGAGTATAGGGGGCTCCTACAATGAGCAGTTCTTC

clone_size: -
v_call: TRBV2
d_call: TRBD1
j_call: TRBJ2-2
cdr3_aa: CASRDTGAGELFF
cdr3_nt: TGTGCCAGCAGAGATACAGGGGCCGGGGAGCTGTTTTTT

clone_size: -
v_call: TRBV7-2
d_call: -
j_call: TRBJ1-2
cdr3_aa: CASSLVPRDYGYTF
cdr3_nt: TGTGCCAGCAGCCTGGTACCTCGCGACTATGGCTACACCTTC

clone_size: -
v_call: TRBV6-4
d_call: TRBD2
j_call: TRBJ2-1
cdr3_aa: CASSDLAGGNNEQFF
cdr3_nt: TGTGCCAGCAGTGATCTAGCGGGGGGTAACAATGAGCAGTTCTTC